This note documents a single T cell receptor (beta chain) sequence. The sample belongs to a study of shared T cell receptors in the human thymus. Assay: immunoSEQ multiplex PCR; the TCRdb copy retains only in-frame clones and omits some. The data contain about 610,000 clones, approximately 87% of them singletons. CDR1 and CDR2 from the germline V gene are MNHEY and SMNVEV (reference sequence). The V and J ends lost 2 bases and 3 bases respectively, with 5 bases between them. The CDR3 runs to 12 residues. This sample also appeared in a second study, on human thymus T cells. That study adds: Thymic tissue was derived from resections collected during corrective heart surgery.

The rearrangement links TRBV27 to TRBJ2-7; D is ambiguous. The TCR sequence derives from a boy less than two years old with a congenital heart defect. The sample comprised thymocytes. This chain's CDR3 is CASSLNGYEQYF. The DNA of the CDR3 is TGTGCCAGCAGTTTAAACGGCTACGAGCAGTACTTC.